This T cell receptor beta chain was captured by sequencing in a study of post-analysis software for immune sequencing data. From germline, CDR1 is SSHAT and CDR2 FNYEAQ (reference sequence). The CDR3 is 17 amino acids. Tagging with unique molecular identifiers was a feature of the TCR beta cDNA libraries. TCRdb re-analysed the PCR reads in MiXCR, keeping a single row per CDR3 protein. The sample holds fewer than 600,000 distinct CDR3 sequences; less than 45% are singletons and the top ten take 9.5% to 13%. Worth noting for this clonotype: No antigen is known for it. At one of its ends the junction is not consistent with the germline gene, which may arise from a read error.

General study points: A handful of TRBV segments (TRBV5-6, TRBV5-1 and TRBV20-1 among them) occurred more frequently in patients than in controls.

The sequence was obtained from a girl aged 10 to 17 with multiple sclerosis. V gene TRBV7-7 combines with J gene TRBJ2-2; TRBD2 matches at 8 bases. Sequencing was carried out using blood. As DNA, the CDR3 is TGTGCTAGCAGCTTAGACATCGGGAGGGCGTATACCGGGGAGCTGTTTTTT. Translated: CASSLDIGRAYTGELFF.